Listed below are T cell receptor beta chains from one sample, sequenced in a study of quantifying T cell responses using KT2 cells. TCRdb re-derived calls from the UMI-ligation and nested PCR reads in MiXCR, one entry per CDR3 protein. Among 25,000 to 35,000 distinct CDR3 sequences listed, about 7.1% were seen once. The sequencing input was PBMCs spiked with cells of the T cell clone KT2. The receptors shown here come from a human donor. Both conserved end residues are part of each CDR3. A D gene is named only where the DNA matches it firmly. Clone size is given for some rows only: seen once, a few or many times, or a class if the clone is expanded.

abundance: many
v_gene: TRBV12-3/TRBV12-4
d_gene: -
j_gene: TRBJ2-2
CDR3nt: TGTGCCAGCAGTTCTGAGACCCCACCCACCGGGGAGCTGTTTTTT
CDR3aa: CASSSETPPTGELFF

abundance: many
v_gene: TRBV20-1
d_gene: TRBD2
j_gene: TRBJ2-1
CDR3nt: TGCAGTCCCGGGACTAGCGGGAGGGCTGAGCAGTTCTTC
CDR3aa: CSPGTSGRAEQFF

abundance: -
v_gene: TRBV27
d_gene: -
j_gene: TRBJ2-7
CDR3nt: TGTGCCAGCAGTTTGCACTTCCCCCTCGAGCAGTACTTC
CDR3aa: CASSLHFPLEQYF

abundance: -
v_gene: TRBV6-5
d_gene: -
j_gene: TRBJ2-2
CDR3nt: TGTGCCAGCAGTTCCGGACAGCTCGAGAACACCGGGGAGCTGTTTTTT
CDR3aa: CASSSGQLENTGELFF

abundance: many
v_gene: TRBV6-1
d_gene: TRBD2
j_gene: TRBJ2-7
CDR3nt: TGTGCCAGCAGTGAGGGACTAGCGGGAGTTTACGAGCAGTACTTC
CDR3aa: CASSEGLAGVYEQYF

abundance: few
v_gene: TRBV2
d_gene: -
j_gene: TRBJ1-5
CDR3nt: TGTGCCAGCAGGAGGGACGGTAGCAATCAGCCCCAGCATTTT
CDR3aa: CASRRDGSNQPQHF

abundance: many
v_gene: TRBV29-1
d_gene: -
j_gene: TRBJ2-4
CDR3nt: TGCAGCGTTGAAGATCGGGGCAGGGTTGAAGACATTCAGTACTTC
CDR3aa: CSVEDRGRVEDIQYF

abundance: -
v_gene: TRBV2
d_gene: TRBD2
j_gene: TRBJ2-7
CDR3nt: TGTGCCAGCGGAGGAGTTACTAGCGGGAGATACGAGCAGTACTTC
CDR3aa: CASGGVTSGRYEQYF

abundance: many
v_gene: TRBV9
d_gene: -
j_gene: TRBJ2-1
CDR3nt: TGTGCCAGCAGCGTAGCGTTAGAGGGCACCGGGCAGTTCTTC
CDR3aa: CASSVALEGTGQFF

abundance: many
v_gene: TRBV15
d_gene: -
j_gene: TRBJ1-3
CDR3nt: TGTGCCACCAGCAGAGATCTAAGGACCCAAGGCACCATATATTTT
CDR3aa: CATSRDLRTQGTIYF

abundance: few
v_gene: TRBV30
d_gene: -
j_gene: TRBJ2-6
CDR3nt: TGTGCCTGGAGTGTCAGATCTGGGGCCAACGTCCTGACTTTC
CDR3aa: CAWSVRSGANVLTF

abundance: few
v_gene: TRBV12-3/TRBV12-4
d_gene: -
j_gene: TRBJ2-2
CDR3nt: TGTGCCAGCAGTTTATCCCCCCCAAACACCGGGGAGCTGTTTTTT
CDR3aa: CASSLSPPNTGELFF

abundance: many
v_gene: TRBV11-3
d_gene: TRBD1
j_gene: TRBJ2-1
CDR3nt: TGTGCCAGCAGCTTAGTTGATCCCGGGACAGCCTACAATGAGCAGTTCTTC
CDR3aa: CASSLVDPGTAYNEQFF

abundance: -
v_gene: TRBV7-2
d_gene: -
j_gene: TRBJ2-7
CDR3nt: TGTGCCAGCAGCTTAGCGTTCGGAGCTAGAAGCTCCTACGAGCAGTACTTC
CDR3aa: CASSLAFGARSSYEQYF

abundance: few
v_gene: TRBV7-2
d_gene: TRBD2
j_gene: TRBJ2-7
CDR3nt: TGTGCCAGCAGCTTTCTCGGGACCGGGAGGCGCGAGCAGTACTTC
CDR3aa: CASSFLGTGRREQYF

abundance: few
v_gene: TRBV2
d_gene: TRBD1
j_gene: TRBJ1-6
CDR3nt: TGTGCCAGCCGGGGACAGGGATTTTCACCCCTCCACTTT
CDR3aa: CASRGQGFSPLHF

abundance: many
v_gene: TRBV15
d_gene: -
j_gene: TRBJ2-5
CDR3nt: TGTGCCACCAGCAGAGTCACTCCAGGGGCAGCCCAGTACTTC
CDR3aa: CATSRVTPGAAQYF

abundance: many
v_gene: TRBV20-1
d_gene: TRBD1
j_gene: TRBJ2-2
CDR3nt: TGCAGTGCTCTGACAGGGGCGGTAACCGGGGAGCTGTTTTTT
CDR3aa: CSALTGAVTGELFF

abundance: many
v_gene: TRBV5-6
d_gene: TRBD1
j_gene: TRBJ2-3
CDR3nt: TGTGCCAGCAGCCTTACAGGGGGGATAAGCACAGATACGCAGTATTTT
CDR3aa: CASSLTGGISTDTQYF

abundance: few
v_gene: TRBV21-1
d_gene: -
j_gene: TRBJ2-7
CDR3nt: TGTGCCAGCAGCCTAGGACAGTCCGAGATCCACTACGAGCAGTACTTC
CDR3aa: CASSLGQSEIHYEQYF

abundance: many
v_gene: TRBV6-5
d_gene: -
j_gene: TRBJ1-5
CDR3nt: TGTGCCAGCAGTTACGGGAGGGACCGGCAGCCCCAGCATTTT
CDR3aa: CASSYGRDRQPQHF

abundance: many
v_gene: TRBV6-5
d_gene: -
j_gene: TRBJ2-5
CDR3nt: TGTGCCAGCAGTTACTTGAACGGGGGCCAAGAGACCCAGTACTTC
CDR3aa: CASSYLNGGQETQYF

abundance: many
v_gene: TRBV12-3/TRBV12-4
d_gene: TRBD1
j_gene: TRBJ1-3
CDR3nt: TGTGCCAGCGGAACGTCCGGGACAGGGGCTGGAAACACCATATATTTT
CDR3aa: CASGTSGTGAGNTIYF

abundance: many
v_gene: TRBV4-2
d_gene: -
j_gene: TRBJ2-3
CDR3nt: TGTGCCAGCAGCCAAGACCCTAGCACAGATACGCAGTATTTT
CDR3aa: CASSQDPSTDTQYF

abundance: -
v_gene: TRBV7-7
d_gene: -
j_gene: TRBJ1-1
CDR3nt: TGTGCTAGCAGCCCACTGGGAGAAGGGATCGAAGCTTTCTTT
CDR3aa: CASSPLGEGIEAFF

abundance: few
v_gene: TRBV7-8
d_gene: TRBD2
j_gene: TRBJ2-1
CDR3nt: TGTGCCAGCAGCCGTGGAACGAACGGGCGGGAGTACTACAATGAGCAGTTCTTC
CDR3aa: CASSRGTNGREYYNEQFF

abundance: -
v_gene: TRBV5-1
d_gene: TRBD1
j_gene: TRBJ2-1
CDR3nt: TGCGCCAGCAGCTTGGGATTGAGGGACAGGGGTTTAAATGAGCAGTTCTTC
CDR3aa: CASSLGLRDRGLNEQFF

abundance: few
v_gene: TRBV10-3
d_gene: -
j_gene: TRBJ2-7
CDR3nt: TGTGCCATCAGTGAGAACTACGAGCAGTACTTC
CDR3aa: CAISENYEQYF

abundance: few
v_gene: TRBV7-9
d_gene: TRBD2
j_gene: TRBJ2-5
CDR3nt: TGTGCCAGCAGCCAGGGCGGGAGAGAGACCCAGTACTTC
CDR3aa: CASSQGGRETQYF

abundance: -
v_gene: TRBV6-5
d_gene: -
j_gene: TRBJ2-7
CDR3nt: TGTGCCAGCAGTTACTCGAATCGGGGGCACGAGCAGTACTTC
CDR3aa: CASSYSNRGHEQYF

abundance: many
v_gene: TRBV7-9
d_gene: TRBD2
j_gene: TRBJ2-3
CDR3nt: TGTGCCAGCAGCATATCTAGCGGGATTAGCACAGATACGCAGTATTTT
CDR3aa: CASSISSGISTDTQYF

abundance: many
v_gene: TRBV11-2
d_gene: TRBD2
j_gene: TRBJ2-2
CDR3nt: TGTGCCAGCAGCACCGGGACTAGCGGGAGGCACGGGGAGCTGTTTTTT
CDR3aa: CASSTGTSGRHGELFF

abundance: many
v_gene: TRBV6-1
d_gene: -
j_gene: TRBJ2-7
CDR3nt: TGTGCCAGCAGTGAATCAGAGGAAGGTAGCTACGAGCAGTACTTC
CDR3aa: CASSESEEGSYEQYF

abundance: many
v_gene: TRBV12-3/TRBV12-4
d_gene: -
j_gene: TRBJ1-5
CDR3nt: TGTGCCAGCAGTTTACCGGCTATCAATCAGCCCCAGCATTTT
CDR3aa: CASSLPAINQPQHF

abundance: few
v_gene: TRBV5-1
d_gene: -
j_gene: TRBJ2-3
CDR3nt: TGCGCCAGCACCCTTGGGGGGAACCCTAGCACAGATACGCAGTATTTT
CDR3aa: CASTLGGNPSTDTQYF

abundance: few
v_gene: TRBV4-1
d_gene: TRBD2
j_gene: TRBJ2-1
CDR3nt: TGCGCCAGCAGCCCCAGACCGCTAGCGGGGGAATTAAATGAGCAGTTCTTC
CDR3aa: CASSPRPLAGELNEQFF

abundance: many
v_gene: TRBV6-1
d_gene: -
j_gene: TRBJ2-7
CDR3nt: TGTGCCAGCAGGCCCGGGGCCATCTACGAGCAGTACTTC
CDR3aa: CASRPGAIYEQYF

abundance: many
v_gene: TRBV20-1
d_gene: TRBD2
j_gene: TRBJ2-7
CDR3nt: TGCAGTGCTAGGCGTCTAGCGGGATTCTTTACGGACGAGCAGTACTTC
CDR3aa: CSARRLAGFFTDEQYF

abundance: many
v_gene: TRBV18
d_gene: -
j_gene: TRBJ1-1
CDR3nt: TGTGCCAGCTCACGAGGGGGGTACACTGAAGCTTTCTTT
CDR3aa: CASSRGGYTEAFF

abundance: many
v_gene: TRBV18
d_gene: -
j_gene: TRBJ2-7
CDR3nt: TGTGCCAGCTCACCAGGGGTTCGGGACGAGCAGTACTTC
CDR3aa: CASSPGVRDEQYF

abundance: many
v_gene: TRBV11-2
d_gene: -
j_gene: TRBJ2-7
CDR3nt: TGTGCCAGCAGCTTAGACGGGACCCCATGGTCCTACGAGCAGTACTTC
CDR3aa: CASSLDGTPWSYEQYF

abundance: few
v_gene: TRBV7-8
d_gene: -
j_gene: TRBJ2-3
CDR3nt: TGTGCCAGCAGCTTATCCACTCTTGGGGATACGCAGTATTTT
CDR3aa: CASSLSTLGDTQYF